The text below deals with one T cell receptor beta chain. Its matching antigen is unknown. The data belong to a study of glioma-infiltrating T cells. Germline V gene data show CDR1 as SQVTM and CDR2 as ANQGSEA. The CDR3 is 12 amino acids. V was cut by 3 bases and J by 7 bases, with 12 bases left in between. Using RNA template, CDR3s of TCR alpha and beta were amplified with iRepertoire arm-PCR. Input was 100-400 ng of tissue mRNA or PBMC total RNA. MiXCR, run by TCRdb on the multiplex PCR reads, gives a single entry per CDR3 protein. The table lists fewer than 90,000 distinct CDR3 sequences, 23% of them singletons. Study-wide results and caveats: Non-neoplastic patients had below-expected tissue-blood divergence, while all gliomas exceeded expectation. Tissue and blood shared very few CDR3 sequences.

This rearrangement joins TRBV29-1 to TRBJ1-2; D not certain. This TCR derives from a human donor with low-grade glioma or glioblastoma, undergoing nonglioma brain surgery, or in good health (not recorded which). Sequenced input: glioma tissue, nonneoplastic brain tissue, or PBMCs (not recorded which). The CDR3 is CSVDHPGSGYTF. The CDR3 coding sequence is TGCAGCGTTGACCACCCCGGGTCTGGCTACACCTTC.